This is a list of T cell receptor beta chains from one sample in a study of tumor-infiltrating lymphocytes in localized non-small cell lung cancer. Method: immunoSEQ multiplex PCR; TCRdb's copy keeps in-frame clones and lacks some. Among some 17,000 clones listed, around 79% were seen once. The sample consisted of lung tumor tissue. The source of these receptors is a human donor with non-small cell lung cancer. Each CDR3 is given with its conserved first and last residue. Each record gives: V gene, D gene, clone size, J gene, CDR3 protein, CDR3 DNA. The D gene is left open where the match is weak. Expanded clones are given a class, and other clones once, few, many or no size at all.

TRBV4-2	TRBD1	.	TRBJ2-1	CASSQPQGDNEQFF	TGTGCCAGCAGCCAACCACAGGGGGACAATGAGCAGTTCTTC
TRBV2	.	.	TRBJ1-2	CASSADSYGYTF	TGTGCCAGCAGTGCTGACAGCTATGGCTACACCTTC
TRBV7-9	.	medium-sized	TRBJ1-1	CASSSGQLEAFF	TGTGCCAGCAGCTCCGGACAGCTTGAAGCTTTCTTT
TRBV9	TRBD1	.	TRBJ2-3	CASSVVGQGTDTQYF	TGTGCCAGCAGCGTAGTGGGACAGGGAACAGATACGCAGTATTTT
TRBV9	TRBD2	.	TRBJ2-5	CASSVVGLAEETQYF	TGTGCCAGCAGCGTAGTAGGGCTAGCGGAAGAGACCCAGTACTTC
TRBV29-1	TRBD2	.	TRBJ2-1	CSSEGIGGRAPDEQFF	TGCAGCTCTGAAGGGATTGGCGGGAGGGCTCCAGATGAGCAGTTCTTC
TRBV30	.	.	TRBJ2-2	CAWSRTTVDTGELFF	TGTGCCTGGAGTAGGACTACCGTGGACACCGGGGAGCTGTTTTTT
TRBV5-1	TRBD2	.	TRBJ2-1	CASSLAGGLAGVGEQFF	TGCGCCAGCAGCTTGGCCGGGGGACTAGCGGGAGTTGGTGAGCAGTTCTTC
TRBV7-9	.	few	TRBJ2-1	CASSLAERGEQFF	TGTGCCAGCAGCTTAGCTGAACGGGGTGAGCAGTTCTTC
TRBV2	.	.	TRBJ1-5	CASSALGASNQPQHF	TGTGCCAGCAGTGCTCTTGGGGCTAGCAATCAGCCCCAGCATTTT
TRBV30	.	.	TRBJ1-6	CAWKLDISVSSPLHF	TGTGCCTGGAAATTAGATATTTCGGTGAGCTCACCCCTCCACTTT
TRBV2	TRBD2	.	TRBJ2-2	CASKGLAGTGELFF	TGTGCCAGCAAGGGACTAGCGGGCACCGGGGAGCTGTTTTTT
TRBV30	.	.	TRBJ1-1	CAFRGSNTEAFF	TGTGCCTTCAGGGGAAGTAACACTGAAGCTTTCTTT
TRBV27	TRBD2	.	TRBJ2-7	CATGRGTYEQYF	TGTGCCACAGGGAGGGGAACCTACGAGCAGTACTTC
TRBV7-2	.	few	TRBJ2-5	CASSLAETQYF	TGTGCCAGCAGCTTAGCGGAGACCCAGTACTTC
TRBV2	TRBD2	few	TRBJ2-1	CASSERPSGRIPNSYNEQFF	TGTGCCAGCAGTGAGAGGCCTAGCGGGAGGATACCGAACTCCTACAATGAGCAGTTCTTC
TRBV28	TRBD2	medium-sized	TRBJ2-5	CAVRRLAGLAETQYF	TGTGCGGTGCGACGCCTAGCGGGTCTCGCAGAGACCCAGTACTTC
TRBV6-1	TRBD1	.	TRBJ2-7	CASGVSGQGYF	TGTGCCAGCGGAGTATCGGGACAGGGGTACTTC
TRBV30	.	few	TRBJ2-3	CAWQRRETDTQYF	TGTGCCTGGCAACGCCGGGAGACAGATACGCAGTATTTT
TRBV7-7	.	.	TRBJ2-5	CASSLEGRGGETQYF	TGTGCTAGCAGCTTAGAAGGGAGAGGGGGAGAGACCCAGTACTTC